The sequence of this TCR beta chain was determined in a study of blood T cells in healthy people across ages (dated by TCRdb to between 2014 and 2016). At the level of the whole study: In model experiments, template switching captured about one uniquely barcoded TCR beta cDNA molecule for every two T cells. Age-related changes in TCR beta repertoire diversity were measured in the study by deep sequencing normalized with unique cDNA molecular identifiers. Donors were grouped into four age groups: young (average 16 years), middle-aged (approximately 41), aged (about 60) and long-lived (around 80). To avoid experimental bias, donors of different ages were randomly spread across the sequencing lanes. Using the same blood draw, the study looked at two additional independent replicas of 1 million unique cDNA reads for two donors, one aged 18 to 30 and the other aged 80 or older.

In its sample, this clonotype was seen many times. Its antigen is currently not known. No much larger clonotype is one base removed from it; base qualities were not supplied. Libraries were prepared through 5' RACE. Sequenced using an Illumina HiSeq 2500. The second PCR ran for about 7 to 11 cycles and used a J-beta primer mix along with a sample-barcoded 5' primer. A template-switch 5' adaptor carrying 12 random nucleotides introduced a unique molecular identifier onto each TCR beta cDNA molecule. Each sample yielded at least 2.5 million CDR3-containing paired-end reads. All of the RNA was converted into first-strand cDNA using the Mint cDNA synthesis kit, with a TRBC-specific oligonucleotide serving as the primer. Following uracil-DNA glycosylase treatment, all cDNA underwent a first 18-cycle PCR with the universal primers M1SS and BC2_uni_R. The study's own analysis went as follows. Each sample was normalized by randomly selecting 1 million high-quality reads, each carrying a distinct molecular identifier. Instead of being binned into consensus sequences, reads with shared molecular identifiers were discarded. MiTCR, with a Q25 quality threshold and the strictest error-elimination algorithm, was used for CDR3 identification, clonotype clustering and error correction. Lower-bound total TCR beta diversity was estimated with a nonparametric unseen species model using Euler transformation. The public sequencing data were trimmed at Q25 with fastp and processed into clonotypes with MiXCR by TCRdb, which kept only in-frame beta chains. Rows are unified per CDR3 protein, each entry keeping the most common DNA and genes. TCRdb, not the authors, supplied the V and J calls. The sample has roughly 650,000 distinct CDR3 sequences on record, roughly 32% of them singletons. 15% to 19% of the sample is in the top ten clones.

Systemically healthy Caucasian individuals from Russia, some 40 in total and aged about 6 to 95 years, were included as donors. Roughly 9.5 milliliters of peripheral blood were drawn from each donor into EDTA-treated Vacutainer tubes. Ficoll-Paque density-gradient centrifugation was used to isolate PBMCs, with at least 6.5 million obtained per sample. Total RNA was extracted from PBMCs with Trizol reagent, with at least 6 micrograms obtained per sample. Naive CD45RAhigh/CD27high T cell percentages were measured by flow cytometry on a PBMC aliquot from every donor. Reading the germline V gene (reference sequence) gives CDR1 MNHEY and CDR2 SMNVEV. V is cut back by 7 bases and J by 3 bases, with 14 bases in the junction unmatched. There are 17 amino acids in the CDR3, from cysteine to phenylalanine inclusive. CDR3 DNA is the only sequence kept; it has 51 bases, read in frame from the first base. What the work shows at the level of the full study, not this receptor alone: Because the CMV infection status of the donors was unknown, age-related changes in expanded clonotypes may potentially have been confounded. Total diversity estimates from one million sequenced T cells were considered lower bounds and underestimates. Observed TCR beta diversity per million T cells fell roughly linearly with age, and a significant reduction was already apparent by age around 40. Compared with the aged group, the long-lived group had more naive CD4+ T cells, fewer expanded clones and increased TCR diversity, suggesting age selection. The percentage of naive T cells measured by flow cytometry correlated strongly with observed TCR beta diversity. Since profiling was done on bulk unsorted PBMCs, naive and antigen-experienced compartments could not be conclusively compared.

Recombination linked TRBV27 to TRBJ2-3, with 9 bases aligning to TRBD1. The origin of this receptor is a woman older than 75 in good health. Donor details come from another sample of the same person, matched by shared clones. Specimen: blood. The nucleotide sequence is TGTGCCAGCAACTTAAAGGGCACAGGGGGCCGAACAGATACGCAGTATTTT. The resulting protein is CASNLKGTGGRTDTQYF.